These 9 T cell receptor beta chains came from one sample sequenced in a study of vaccination and CD4 T cells after COVID-19 (dated by TCRdb to between 2022 and 2023). These receptors have no known antigen. The label giving this sample's treatment or condition can be read as: roughly 10-day PBMC culture with coronavirus spike peptide pools or control peptides (ViraFEST assay). The library was obtained by PCR. Reads for this sample came from an Illumina iSeq 100. DNA from cultured CD4+ T cells was subjected to TCR sequencing with the Oncomine TCR Beta short-read assay at the Johns Hopkins FTIC core. The public reads were quality trimmed at Q25 with fastp and then assembled into clones with MiXCR by TCRdb, keeping productive beta chains. Rows with one shared CDR3 protein collapse into an entry with the most common genes and DNA. The sample records 9,500 to 12,000 distinct CDR3 sequences, approximately 60% of which are singletons. 30% to 35% of the sample is in the top ten clones.

The source material was CD4+ T cells from blood, cultured in vitro. The receptor set was obtained from a human donor who had recovered from COVID-19.

This clonotype ranks as large. This CDR3 is CASSPPATSNSEAFF. Here the CDR3 DNA reads TGTGCCAGCAGCCCCCCGGCTACAAGTAATAGTGAAGCTTTCTTT. The rearrangement links TRBV7-2 to TRBJ1-1; no firm D call. The germline CDR1 and CDR2 sequences are SGHTA and FQGNSA. The CDR3 totals 15 residues. Trimming left V 5 bases short and J 7 bases short, with 20 bases between.

The chain recombines TRBV6-1 with TRBJ2-1; tentative D call: TRBD1 (6 bases). V gave up 7 bases and J gave up 4 bases, with 17 bases separating them. Germline V lookup: CDR1 MNHNS, CDR2 SASEGT. CDR3 length: 15 residues. CDR3 sequence: CASTADSYSYNEQFF. For the CDR3, the DNA is TGTGCCAGCACCGCGGACAGCTACTCTTACAATGAGCAGTTCTTC.

The chain has TRBV20-1 and TRBJ1-1; D is possibly TRBD1 (5 bases). The germline V gene encodes CDR1 DFQATT and CDR2 SNEGSKA (reference sequence). V lost 2 bases and J lost 1, with 17 bases in between. The CDR3 loop spans 16 amino acids. CDR3 sequence reads: CSARSLPGRGNTEAFF. The CDR3 nucleotides are TGCAGTGCTAGATCATTGCCGGGACGAGGGAACACTGAAGCTTTCTTT.

CDR3 sequence reads: CASSKKPRGRRNTEAFF. The CDR3, as DNA: TGTGCCAGCAGCAAAAAGCCGCGGGGGCGAAGGAACACTGAAGCTTTCTTT. The chain couples TRBV21-1 to TRBJ1-1; the D call in the table, TRBD1, was not verified against the DNA. TRBV21-1 is a listed pseudogene. The CDR3 consists of 17 residues.

The chain links TRBV7-2 to TRBJ1-4; D is unresolved. Between the trimmed V and J ends, which lost 5 bases and 3 bases, there was a span of 13 bases. The CDR3 covers 15 residues. The germline V gene has CDR1 SGHTA and CDR2 FQGNSA. Here the CDR3 DNA reads TGTGCCAGCAGCCGGGGATTAGGAGCTAATGAAAAACTGTTTTTT. Protein product: CASSRGLGANEKLFF.

This clonotype was counted only a few times. V is TRBV20-1 and J is TRBJ2-1, with D perhaps matching TRBD2 (5 bases). This CDR3 is built from 14 residues. Looked up from germline, CDR1 is DFQATT and CDR2 is SNEGSKA (reference sequence). Trimming pared 1 base from V and 0 bases from J, leaving 7 bases between. CDR3 nucleotide sequence: TGCAGTGCTAGAGGAGGGAGCTCCTACAATGAGCAGTTCTTC. Its translation: CSARGGSSYNEQFF.

The CDR3 nucleotides read TGTGCCAGCAGTCAAGGCAACCAAGAGACCCAGTACTTC. This encodes CASSQGNQETQYF. The chain has TRBV27 and TRBJ2-5, with D unresolved. CDR1 and CDR2 from the germline V gene are MNHEY and SMNVEV (reference sequence). The CDR3 has 13 residues. The ends were cut back, 5 bases at V and 0 bases at J, with 7 bases in the middle.

The chain carries TRBV28 and TRBJ2-2; possible D gene TRBD1, 6 bases. Trimming took 4 bases from V and 9 from J, leaving 15 bases between them. CDR3 size: 14 residues. The V gene's germline CDR1 is MDHEN and CDR2 SYDVKM. The CDR3 DNA is TGTGCCAGCAGTTCCGGGACACAAAGGAGGGAGCTGTTTTTT. Amino acid sequence: CASSSGTQRRELFF.

In nucleotides, the CDR3 is TGTGCCAGCAATCTAGCGGGAGCCTACACCGGGGAGCTGTTTTTT. Translating it yields CASNLAGAYTGELFF. The rearrangement uses TRBV6-1 and TRBJ2-2; 10 bases line up with TRBD2. CDR1 MNHNS and CDR2 SASEGT come from the germline V gene. J lost 3 bases, V lost 7 bases, and 5 bases had no gene match. This CDR3 spans 15 amino acids.